The T cell receptor (beta chain) under discussion was sequenced for a study of beta chain features in type 1 diabetes. Overall study results and limits: Among all four CD4+ subsets, Type 1 diabetes patients had TCRB CDR3s that were moderately but significantly shorter. Junctions at VDJ sites from type 1 diabetes patients had fewer insertions and more deletions. Among patients, naive, central memory and Treg TCRB repertoires appeared more similar than among healthy donors.

CDR1 SGHAT and CDR2 FQNNGV come from the germline V gene. Trimming pared 5 bases from V and 4 bases from J, leaving 17 bases between. The CDR3 loop spans 15 amino acids. This clone was observed a few times. Its target is not known. Every bit of the isolated RNA underwent reverse transcription, so sequencing read expressed TCRB transcripts. Measured with immunoSEQ multiplex PCR; TCRdb has only the in-frame clones, and not every one. The top ten hold under 1.5% of the sample, which has about 140,000 clones, over 9.5% seen once. Averaging approximately 110 mL, one heparinised blood draw came from each individual donor.

The origin of this receptor is a man aged 18 to 30 in good health. The chain combines TRBV11-2 with TRBJ1-2, with a weak D call TRBD1 (6 bases). Specimen: naive CD4+ T cells from blood. The CDR3 is CASSIGQTLGYGYTF. CDR3 DNA sequence: TGTGCCAGCAGCATTGGACAGACGTTAGGCTATGGCTACACCTTC.